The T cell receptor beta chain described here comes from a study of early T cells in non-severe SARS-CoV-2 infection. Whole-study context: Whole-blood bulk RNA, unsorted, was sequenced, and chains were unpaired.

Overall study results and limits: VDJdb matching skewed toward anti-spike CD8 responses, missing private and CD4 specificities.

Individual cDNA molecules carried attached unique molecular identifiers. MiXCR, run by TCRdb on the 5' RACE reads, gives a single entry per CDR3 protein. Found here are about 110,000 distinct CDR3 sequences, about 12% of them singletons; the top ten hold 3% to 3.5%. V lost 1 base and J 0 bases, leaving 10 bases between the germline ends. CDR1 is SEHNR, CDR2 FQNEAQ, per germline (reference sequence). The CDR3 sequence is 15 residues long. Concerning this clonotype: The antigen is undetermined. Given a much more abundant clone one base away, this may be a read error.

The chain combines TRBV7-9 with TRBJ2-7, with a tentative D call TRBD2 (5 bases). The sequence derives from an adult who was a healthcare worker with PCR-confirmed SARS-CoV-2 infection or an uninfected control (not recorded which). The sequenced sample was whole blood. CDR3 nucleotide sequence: TGTGCCAGCAGCTTAGATCTAGGGAGCTCCTACGAGCAGTACTTC. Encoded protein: CASSLDLGSSYEQYF.